What follows is one TCR beta chain and its context. The source of the sample is a study of shared clonotypes between healthy human individuals. The germline gives CDR1 SEHNR, CDR2 FQNEAQ (reference sequence). This CDR3 spans 16 amino acids. Between the trimmed V and J ends, which lost 1 base and 0 bases, there was a span of 9 bases. Clones were sequenced by immunoSEQ multiplex PCR, and TCRdb holds only the in-frame ones, with some missing. The sample lists approximately 2.3 million clones, about 92% occurring once. This chain uses TRBV7-9 with TRBJ1-4; D gene unclear. This TCR was recovered from a man younger than 30 in good health. Some clones in this sample may be carry-over from other donors' samples. The material sequenced was naive CD4+ T cells from PBMCs. Indicated subset: CD45RA+ positively selected. CDR3 residues: CASSLVAESTNEKLFF. The CDR3 DNA follows: TGTGCCAGCAGCTTAGTCGCGGAATCAACTAATGAAAAACTGTTTTTT.